This entry concerns a single T cell receptor beta chain. Its antigen is still unknown. This sample is drawn from a study of cytomegalovirus exposure and HLA in healthy donors. The study sampled nominally healthy donors, though unrecorded immune exposures were likely. Study results and limitations: A later analysis reportedly identified an Asian-associated ancestry cluster as carrying fewer N-insertions than the 666-donor mean. Whilst most TCR sequences proved rare, a subset of public TCRs occurred across many donors.

The PCR had 60 Vbeta and 13 Jbeta primers. Repertoires were generated with immunoSEQ multiplex PCR, while TCRdb's copy carries only in-frame clones and drops some. The sample lists under 150,000 clones; approximately 86% were seen once. The sample was PBMCs. The receptor was isolated from a boy between 5 and 17 years old in good health and CMV-seronegative.

The CDR3 sequence: CASSLESPGVTYEQYF. The DNA of the CDR3 is TGTGCCAGCAGCTTGGAAAGTCCGGGAGTCACCTACGAGCAGTACTTC. The chain is built from TRBV5-4 and TRBJ2-7, with D maybe TRBD2 (6 bases). Germline V gene data show CDR1 as SGHNT and CDR2 as YYREEE (reference sequence). Trimming cost V 0 bases and J 2 bases, with 15 bases left between them. This CDR3 is built from 16 residues. Using reference TRBV5-4 and TRBJ2-7 for the parts outside the CDR3, the full variable domain is ETGVTQSPTHLIKTRGQQVTLRCSSQSGHNTVSWYQQALGQGPQFIFQYYREEENGRGNFPPRFSGLQFPNYSSELNVNALELDDSALYLCASSLESPGVTYEQYFGPGTRLTVT.